This T cell receptor beta chain emerged from a study of regulatory T cells. This CDR3 has 14 amino acids. Trimming cost V 6 bases and J 4 bases; bases outside gene matches: 9. Germline lookup yields CDR1 MDHEN and CDR2 SYDVKM. Autoimmunity was present in every CD3G-deficient patient, worse in two. At testing, patients were 2 to 39 years old, with reduced naive and increased memory T-cell proportions. CD4+ cells were sorted into CD25-high CD127-low regulatory cells and CD25-low CD127-high conventional cells. Whole-study results and caveats: Regulatory T cells showed the strongest V-J pair restriction and V/J gene skewing among patient repertoires. Hydrophobic residues at CDR3 positions 6 and 7 were enriched in conventional CD4+ T cells of CD3G-deficient patients.

The primer mix had 52 TRBV and 13 TRBJ primers. Clones were sequenced by immunoSEQ multiplex PCR, and TCRdb holds only the in-frame ones, with some missing. The table lists over 30,000 clones, over 85% of them singletons. With regard to this clone: The antigen remains unidentified.

The receptor comes from a child younger than 10 with CD3G deficiency. The sequenced sample consisted of conventional CD4+ T cells sorted from blood. V and J are TRBV28 and TRBJ2-7, with TRBD1 matching 7 bases. CDR3 in amino acids: CASSWTGSRYEQYF. The DNA of the CDR3 is TGTGCCAGCAGCTGGACAGGCAGTCGGTACGAGCAGTACTTC. Full variable domain (missing parts from reference TRBV28 and TRBJ2-7): DVKVTQSSRYLVKRTGEKVFLECVQDMDHENMFWYRQDPGLGLRLIYFSYDVKMKEKGDIPEGYSVSREKKERFSLILESASTNQTSMYLCASSWTGSRYEQYFGPGTRLTVT.